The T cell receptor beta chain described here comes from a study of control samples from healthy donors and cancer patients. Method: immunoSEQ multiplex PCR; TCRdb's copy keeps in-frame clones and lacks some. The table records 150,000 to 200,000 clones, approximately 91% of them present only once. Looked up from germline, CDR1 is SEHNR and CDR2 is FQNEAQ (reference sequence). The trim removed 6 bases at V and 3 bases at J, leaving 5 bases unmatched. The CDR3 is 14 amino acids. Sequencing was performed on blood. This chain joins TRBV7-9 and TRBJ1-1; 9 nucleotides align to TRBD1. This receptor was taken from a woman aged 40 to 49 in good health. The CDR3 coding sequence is TGTGCCAGCAGGTGGGGACAGGGTGACACTGAAGCTTTCTTT. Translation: CASRWGQGDTEAFF.